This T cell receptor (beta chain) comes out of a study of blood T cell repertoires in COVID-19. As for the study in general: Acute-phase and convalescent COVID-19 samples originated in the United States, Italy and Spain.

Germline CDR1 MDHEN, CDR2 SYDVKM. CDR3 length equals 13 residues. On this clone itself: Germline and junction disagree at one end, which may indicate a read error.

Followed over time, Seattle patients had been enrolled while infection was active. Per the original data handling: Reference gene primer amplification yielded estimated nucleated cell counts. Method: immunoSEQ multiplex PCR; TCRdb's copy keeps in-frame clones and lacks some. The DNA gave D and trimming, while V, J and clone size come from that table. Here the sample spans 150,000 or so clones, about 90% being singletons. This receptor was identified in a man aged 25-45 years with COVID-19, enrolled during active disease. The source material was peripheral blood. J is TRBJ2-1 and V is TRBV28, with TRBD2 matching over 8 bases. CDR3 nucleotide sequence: TGTGCCAGCAGTTTATTCCCCGGGAGGGCCTTGGTCTTC. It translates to CASSLFPGRALVF.